This T cell receptor (beta chain) is drawn from a study of T cell responses to AZD1222 COVID-19 vaccine (dated by TCRdb to about 2021). Looking at the study overall: AZD1222 recipients given second doses at about 4 weeks or at about 12 weeks were pooled, since spike-specific TCR depth and breadth were not found to differ between the two schedules. A total of 233 trial participants underwent TCR sequencing, of whom about 200 had received two doses of AZD1222 and about 26 had received two doses of the MenACWY control vaccine. Trial participants were enrolled into age subgroups of 18-55, 56-69 and 70-plus years, which contained about 150, 27 and 61 TCR-sequenced participants, respectively. What the study reported, not specific to this receptor: Most participants were white British and females outnumbered males, and the authors suggested that clonal diversity may have been underestimated. Spike-specific TCR breadth and depth rose significantly after two AZD1222 doses compared with day 0 and with MenACWY recipients. Reportedly, close to half of the unique spike-specific TCRs recognized epitopes lying outside the regions that are mutated in the B.1.351 and B.1.1.7 variants. The whole spike protein was spanned by vaccine-associated CD4 TCRs, and dominant responses were seen in regions 160-218 and 743-854. Conclusions about previously exposed vaccinees are limited, since just 5 to 7 AZD1222 recipients were seropositive for SARS-CoV-2 at baseline. The 56-69-year group was small, and its depth increase did not reach significance, likely because of low power. Because no day 14 peak-response samples were available, repertoires were characterized only after the peak T cell response.

The sample's time point label is to be understood as: baseline before first vaccination. Vaccinee samples came from UK trials COV001 and COV002, including a single-blind randomized controlled phase 2/3 trial of AZD1222 (ChAdOx1 nCoV-19) in healthy adults. For TCRbeta chain sequencing, PBMC samples from trial participants were taken at day 0 and at day 28 after the second dose. Via the germline V gene, CDR1 is SGHTA and CDR2 FQGNSA. At the junction V is shortened by 4 bases and J by 8 bases, with 14 bases in between. From the cysteine through the phenylalanine, the CDR3 covers 13 amino acids. The DNA shown is the 39-base CDR3, in frame from base 1. As regards this clone: The antigen it recognizes is unknown. Base-call qualities are not available, and no considerably larger clone is one nucleotide away.

The CDR3 regions of human TCRbeta chains were analyzed by immunosequencing. In the paper's pipeline: Repertoire TCRs were matched against a reference library of SARS-CoV-2-specific TCRs generated with the MIRA antigen-specificity platform. Breadth was defined as the fraction of unique TCRs that were SARS-CoV-2-associated, and depth was defined as the fraction of total T cells that were SARS-CoV-2-associated. Each spike-specific TCR was assigned to its reactive spike region and to a CD4 or CD8 class using the MIRA data. Log10-transformed breadth and depth values were compared by one-way ANOVA with Sidak's multiple comparisons tests. This immuneACCESS table, as held by TCRdb, lists in-frame sequences with V and J called but not all clones. Of the missing ones, under half trace to an unresolved V gene in checked studies; the others have no known cause. The V and J calls and clone size are taken from that table; D and trimming were inferred from the DNA. The sample table lists about 180,000 clones, roughly nine tenths of them with a count of one. 1.5% to 2% of the sample rests with the top ten.

Rearrangement joined TRBV7-2 to TRBJ1-1; no confident D gene assignment can be made. This sequence originates from an adult in good health. This specimen was peripheral blood, taken on day 0 of AZD1222 vaccination. At the DNA level, the sequence is TGTGCCAGCAGCTCCATGTCACCAACCGAAGCTTTCTTT. This yields the protein CASSSMSPTEAFF.